Listed below are T cell receptor beta chains from one sample, sequenced in a study of T cells in tuberculosis. Some clones are missing from TCRdb's copy, which holds only in-frame ones; the method was immunoSEQ multiplex PCR. In the table there are about 37,000 clones, 91% of which are singletons. Material: PBMCs, obtained at tuberculosis diagnosis. The receptors were gathered from an adult with tuberculosis. CDR3s include the opening cysteine and the closing phenylalanine or tryptophan. The D gene is left open where the match is weak. Clone size is stated in some rows and not others, as once, few, many or a class when expanded.

V: TRBV28
size: NA
D: TRBD1
J: TRBJ2-3
DNA: TGTGCCAGCAGTTTGGACAGGGGATCAGATACGCAGTATTTT
CDR3: CASSLDRGSDTQYF

V: TRBV5-6
size: NA
D: NA
J: TRBJ1-1
DNA: TGTGCCAGCAGCCAGAGGTCGTTCCTGAACACTGAAGCTTTCTTT
CDR3: CASSQRSFLNTEAFF

V: TRBV5-1
size: once
D: TRBD2
J: TRBJ2-5
DNA: TGCGCCAGCAGCTTGGCGGGACTAGCGGGGGGTGGAAAAGAGACCCAGTACTTC
CDR3: CASSLAGLAGGGKETQYF

V: TRBV5-8
size: NA
D: TRBD2
J: TRBJ2-5
DNA: TGTGCCAGCAGCCCCGGGACTAGCGGGGCGTCCAGGACTGAGACCCAGTACTTC
CDR3: CASSPGTSGASRTETQYF

V: TRBV28
size: NA
D: TRBD1
J: TRBJ1-2
DNA: TGTGCCAGCAGTACCGGGACAGGGGGCAATGGCTACACCTTC
CDR3: CASSTGTGGNGYTF

V: TRBV30
size: NA
D: TRBD1
J: TRBJ1-3
DNA: TGTGCCTGGAGTGTATTGGTTTCGGGACAGAACCCTGGAAACACCATATATTTT
CDR3: CAWSVLVSGQNPGNTIYF

V: TRBV28
size: NA
D: TRBD1
J: TRBJ1-2
DNA: TGTGCCAGTGAAGGAGGGGGCGTCGGCTACACCTTC
CDR3: CASEGGGVGYTF

V: TRBV6-5
size: NA
D: NA
J: TRBJ1-2
DNA: TGTGCCAGCAATTCGGAGGGCAGGCCCCTCCGGGGCTACACCTTC
CDR3: CASNSEGRPLRGYTF

V: TRBV2
size: NA
D: TRBD1
J: TRBJ2-1
DNA: TGTGCCAGCATGGGGACAGGGTCAAATGAGCAGTTCTTC
CDR3: CASMGTGSNEQFF

V: TRBV30
size: NA
D: TRBD1
J: TRBJ1-2
DNA: TGTGCCTGGGGGACAGGGGGGAACTATGGCTACACCTTC
CDR3: CAWGTGGNYGYTF

V: TRBV5-4
size: NA
D: NA
J: TRBJ1-6
DNA: TGTGCCAGCAGCTTGACAAGCTCCTATAATTCACCCCTCCACTTT
CDR3: CASSLTSSYNSPLHF

V: TRBV5-1
size: NA
D: TRBD2
J: TRBJ2-2
DNA: TGCGCCAGCGGTAGCGGGGCTTACACCGGGGAGCTGTTTTTT
CDR3: CASGSGAYTGELFF